Shown below are 2 T cell receptor beta chains from a single sample sequenced in a study of blood T cell repertoires in COVID-19. Sequencing was performed with immunoSEQ multiplex PCR; in TCRdb, only in-frame clones are kept and a portion is missing. Of over 30,000 clones in the sample, approximately 91% were seen once. Sequenced input: peripheral blood. Receptor source: a human donor with active COVID-19. The donor label of this sample is uncertain.

The chain has TRBV10-3 and TRBJ2-3; a possible D gene is TRBD2 (5 bases). Trimming removed 0 bases at V and 4 bases at J, with 17 bases between. This CDR3 is built from 17 residues. CDR1 is ENHRY and CDR2 is SYGVKD in the germline V gene. CDR3 protein: CAISESGLVEVADTQYF. CDR3 nucleotide sequence: TGTGCCATCAGTGAGTCGGGGTTGGTGGAGGTGGCAGATACGCAGTATTTT.

V and J are TRBV29-1 and TRBJ2-1, with 7 positions matching TRBD2. Germline V CDR1 and CDR2: SQVTM, ANQGSEA. This CDR3 region has 13 residues. The J segment lost 3 bases and the V segment lost 4 bases, leaving 3 bases of the junction unmatched. The CDR3 DNA reads as TGCAGCGTTGGGGGCGGGGGCTACAATGAGCAGTTCTTC. Translation: CSVGGGGYNEQFF.